This TCR beta chain is drawn from a study of cytomegalovirus exposure and HLA in healthy donors. The study's findings and limits: Reported performance of the classifier showed diagnosis of cytomegalovirus status with high specificity and sensitivity.

Profiled with immunoSEQ multiplex PCR; TCRdb holds only in-frame clones, not every one. The sample carries 100,000 to 150,000 clones, 89% recorded once. As concerns this clone: Its antigen is unknown.

This CDR3 is 13 amino acids long. The ends were cut back, 6 bases at V and 2 bases at J, with 11 bases in the middle. CDR1 is MNHEY and CDR2 is SVGAGI in the germline V gene. The TCR sequence derives from a woman aged 18-29 years in good health and CMV-seronegative. The chain employs TRBV6-5 and TRBJ2-7, with D possibly matching TRBD1 (6 bases). The specimen sequenced was PBMCs. The CDR3 region is CASSKQGAYEQYV. DNA for the CDR3: TGTGCCAGCAGCAAACAGGGAGCCTACGAGCAGTACGTC.